Listed below are T cell receptor beta chains from one sample, sequenced in a study of shared clonotypes between healthy human individuals. The table came from immunoSEQ multiplex PCR; TCRdb's copy has only in-frame clones and leaves some out. The sample lists roughly 720,000 clones, less than 95% occurring once. Material for sequencing was memory CD8+ T cells from PBMCs. These receptors all come from a man aged 18 to 29 in good health. Some clones in this sample may be carry-over from other donors' samples. CDR3s include the opening cysteine and the closing phenylalanine or tryptophan. The D gene is left open where the match is weak. Clone sizes are given selectively: once, few, many, or a class where the clone is expanded.

>TRBJ2-7|TRBD2|TRBV7-7|once
CASSLGGGSTYEQYF
TGTGCCAGCAGCTTGGGGGGGGGATCAACTTACGAGCAGTACTTC
>TRBJ1-2|NA|TRBV4-1|NA
CASSQAGLGYTF
TGCGCCAGCAGCCAAGCGGGACTCGGCTACACCTTC
>TRBJ2-5|TRBD1|TRBV5-1|NA
CASSPHRRGLQETQYF
TGCGCCAGCAGCCCGCACCGCAGGGGGCTCCAAGAGACCCAGTACTTC
>TRBJ2-7|NA|TRBV28|NA
CASSTEGPFYEQYF
TGTGCCAGCAGTACAGAAGGTCCCTTCTACGAGCAGTACTTC
>TRBJ2-7|TRBD1|TRBV28|NA
CASRTTGTVYEQYF
TGTGCCAGCAGGACAACCGGGACAGTTTACGAGCAGTACTTC
>TRBJ2-3|NA|TRBV27|NA
CASSLGRGTQYF
TGTGCCAGCAGTTTAGGGCGAGGTACGCAGTATTTT
>TRBJ2-7|TRBD2|TRBV5-1|once
CASGQPGGSISYEQYF
TGCGCCAGCGGTCAACCGGGAGGGTCCATCTCCTACGAGCAGTACTTC
>TRBJ2-5|TRBD1|TRBV27|NA
CASSPWDRGLSHGTQYF
TGTGCCAGCAGTCCCTGGGACAGGGGGCTATCCCATGGAACCCAGTACTTC
>TRBJ1-5|TRBD1|TRBV5-5|NA
CASSLKDRGMEPQHF
TGTGCCAGCAGCTTGAAGGACAGGGGAATGGAGCCCCAGCATTTT
>TRBJ2-1|NA|TRBV19|NA
CASSTLGSSYNEQFF
TGTGCCAGTAGTACGCTAGGGAGCTCCTACAATGAGCAGTTCTTC
>TRBJ2-3|NA|TRBV27|NA
CASSVLDGDTQYF
TGTGCCAGCAGTGTACTCGATGGGGATACGCAGTATTTT
>TRBJ2-1|TRBD1|TRBV11-3|NA
CASSPRLRQGPYNEQFF
TGTGCCAGCAGCCCGAGGTTAAGACAGGGCCCCTACAATGAGCAGTTCTTC
>TRBJ2-2|TRBD1|TRBV12-5|NA
CASGDTGTVNTGELFF
TGTGCTAGTGGGGACACCGGGACAGTGAACACCGGGGAGCTGTTTTTT
>TRBJ2-2|NA|TRBV9|NA
CASSAGATGELFF
TGTGCCAGCAGCGCAGGGGCCACCGGGGAGCTGTTTTTT
>TRBJ1-3|NA|TRBV29-1|NA
CSVRYSGNTIYF
TGCAGCGTTAGGTATTCTGGAAACACCATATATTTT
>TRBJ2-7|NA|TRBV6-6|NA
CASSWGTSGPYEQYF
TGTGCCAGCAGTTGGGGGACCAGCGGACCCTACGAGCAGTACTTC
>TRBJ2-1|TRBD2|TRBV7-9|NA
CASSSGTSGNEQFF
TGTGCCAGCAGCTCCGGGACTAGCGGGAATGAGCAGTTCTTC
>TRBJ2-7|TRBD1|TRBV28|NA
CASSPLLGQEPHYEQYF
TGTGCCAGCAGTCCTCTTTTAGGACAGGAACCTCACTACGAGCAGTACTTC
>TRBJ2-4|NA|TRBV10-2|NA
CASSVLGLAKNIQYF
TGCGCCAGCAGTGTTTTGGGACTAGCCAAAAACATTCAGTACTTC
>TRBJ2-6|NA|TRBV29-1|NA
CSVSGAASSGANVLTF
TGCAGCGTTTCGGGGGCAGCCAGCTCTGGGGCCAACGTCCTGACTTTC
>TRBJ1-2|NA|TRBV29-1|NA
CSAPTGLHGYTF
TGCAGCGCCCCCACCGGACTGCATGGCTACACCTTC
>TRBJ2-3|NA|TRBV4-3|NA
CASSQDSGRSTDTQYF
TGCGCCAGCAGCCAAGATTCGGGCAGGAGCACAGATACGCAGTATTTT
>TRBJ1-1|TRBD1|TRBV19|NA
CASSTDREGATEAFF
TGTGCCAGTAGTACGGACAGGGAAGGTGCCACTGAAGCTTTCTTT
>TRBJ2-1|TRBD2|TRBV5-3|NA
CARSSPGLAGTEQFF
TGTGCCAGAAGCTCTCCGGGACTAGCGGGAACTGAGCAGTTCTTC
>TRBJ2-7|NA|TRBV19|NA
CASSDRPGDGYEQYF
TGTGCCAGTAGTGATCGCCCGGGCGATGGCTACGAGCAGTACTTC
>TRBJ2-5|NA|TRBV19|NA
CASQGETQYF
TGTGCCAGCCAGGGGGAGACCCAGTACTTC
>TRBJ2-7|NA|TRBV19|NA
CASSIGRPGASSYEQYF
TGTGCCAGTAGTATAGGAAGACCAGGTGCGAGCTCCTACGAGCAGTACTTC
>TRBJ1-4|TRBD1|TRBV6-1|NA
CASRPGQGAGKLFF
TGTGCCAGCAGACCGGGACAGGGGGCCGGAAAACTGTTTTTT
>TRBJ2-7|TRBD1|TRBV29-1|NA
CSVGQGVLVDEQYF
TGCAGCGTCGGACAGGGGGTATTGGTCGACGAGCAGTACTTC
>TRBJ1-5|NA|TRBV6-6|few
CASSTGTGNQPQHF
TGTGCCAGCAGCACCGGGACCGGCAATCAGCCCCAGCATTTT
>TRBJ1-3|NA|TRBV29-1|NA
CSGTGAGNTIYF
TGCAGCGGGACGGGAGCTGGAAACACCATATATTTT
>TRBJ2-3|NA|TRBV27|few
CASRGGPDTQYF
TGTGCCAGCAGGGGGGGGCCAGATACGCAGTATTTT
>TRBJ2-1|NA|TRBV5-6|NA
CASSPGRDNEQFF
TGTGCCAGCAGCCCGGGACGGGACAATGAGCAGTTCTTC
>TRBJ2-1|NA|TRBV25-1|NA
CASTQGGGWNNEQFF
TGTGCCAGCACCCAAGGGGGTGGATGGAACAATGAGCAGTTCTTC
>TRBJ2-1|TRBD2|TRBV11-3|NA
CASSPGGPREQFF
TGTGCCAGCAGCCCGGGAGGGCCTCGAGAGCAGTTCTTC
>TRBJ1-5|NA|TRBV15|NA
CATSKLRVFGNQPQHF
TGTGCCACCAGCAAACTGAGGGTCTTCGGCAATCAGCCCCAGCATTTT
>TRBJ1-1|NA|TRBV27|NA
CASSRNPGLINTEAFF
TGTGCCAGCAGTCGTAATCCGGGACTGATTAACACTGAAGCTTTCTTT
>TRBJ1-4|NA|TRBV27|NA
CASSLGGSSEKLFF
TGTGCCAGCAGTTTAGGGGGGAGTAGTGAAAAACTGTTTTTT
>TRBJ1-2|TRBD1|TRBV7-9|once
CASSLDRGDGYTF
TGTGCCAGCAGCCTGGACAGGGGCGATGGCTACACCTTC
>TRBJ2-2|TRBD2|TRBV6-5|NA
CASSYSRGMGAGELFF
TGTGCCAGCAGTTACTCGCGGGGGATGGGCGCCGGGGAGCTGTTTTTT
>TRBJ2-3|NA|TRBV14|NA
CASSQNVAGATDTQYF
TGTGCCAGCAGCCAAAACGTAGCAGGAGCCACAGATACGCAGTATTTT